One sample yielded the 21 T cell receptor beta chains listed below, sequenced in a study of shared clonotypes between healthy human individuals. Some clones are missing from TCRdb's copy, which holds only in-frame ones; the method was immunoSEQ multiplex PCR. Altogether roughly 2 million clones are present, 85% to 95% being singletons, with the ten largest covering more than 0.1%. Sequencing was performed on naive CD4+ T cells sorted from blood. Noted subset: CD45RA+ positively selected. These receptors were taken from a man between 18 and 29 years old in good health.

The chain joins TRBV7-9 to TRBJ1-2, with a possible D match to TRBD1 (6 bases). The V gene's germline CDR1 is SEHNR and CDR2 FQNEAQ (reference sequence). This CDR3 comprises 12 residues. V lost 1 base to trimming and J lost 8 bases, with 8 bases between them. The CDR3: CASSLGDNGYTF. As DNA, the CDR3 is TGTGCCAGCAGCTTAGGGGACAACGGCTACACCTTC. The variable domain in full, with the rest retrieved from reference TRBV7-9 and TRBJ1-2, is DTGVSQNPRHKITKRGQNVTFRCDPISEHNRLYWYRQTLGQGPEFLTYFQNEAQLEKSRLLSDRFSAERPKGSFSTLEIQRTEQGDSAMYLCASSLGDNGYTFGSGTRLTVV.

The chain recombines TRBV5-4 with TRBJ2-5; 8 nucleotides agree with TRBD2. The CDR3 has 15 residues. The germline V gene encodes CDR1 SGHNT and CDR2 YYREEE (reference sequence). The ends lost 10 bases at V and 1 base at J; junction bases unmatched: 12. CDR3 sequence reads: CAGGTMSGGQETQYF. The CDR3 DNA follows: TGTGCCGGAGGAACCATGAGCGGGGGCCAAGAGACCCAGTACTTC.

This clone has just one count. Other nucleotide sequences from this sample produce the same CDR3. This chain uses TRBV7-9 with TRBJ2-3; 10 bases line up with TRBD2. Trimming took 4 bases from V and 1 from J; bases not matched to a gene: 2. This CDR3 has 15 amino acids. The germline V gene encodes CDR1 SEHNR and CDR2 FQNEAQ (reference sequence). CDR3 nucleotide sequence: TGTGCCAGCAGCTCCGGGACTAGCGGCACAGATACGCAGTATTTT. This gives the protein CASSSGTSGTDTQYF.

This sequence joins TRBV6-5 and TRBJ1-1; maybe TRBD1 (5 bases). Germline V gives CDR1 MNHEY, CDR2 SVGAGI. CDR3 length: 15 amino acids. V dropped 6 bases and J dropped 2 bases, with 16 bases sitting between them. In nucleotides, the CDR3 is TGTGCCAGCAGCCCCGCCGCCGGGGCCAACACTGAAGCTTTCTTT. Translating gives CASSPAAGANTEAFF.

This sequence joins TRBV6-5 and TRBJ1-4, with a possible D match to TRBD1 (6 bases). The CDR3 has 15 amino acids. Germline V gives CDR1 MNHEY, CDR2 SVGAGI. Trimming cost V 6 bases and J 7 bases, with 18 bases left between them. The CDR3 loop reads CASSSGQWGGEKLFF. The DNA of the CDR3 is TGTGCCAGCAGCTCCGGACAGTGGGGAGGTGAAAAACTGTTTTTT.

The chain links TRBV2 to TRBJ2-3, with 11 bases lining up with TRBD2. The CDR3 covers 15 residues. The germline V gene encodes CDR1 SNHLY and CDR2 FYNNEI. V lost 5 bases, J lost 1 base, and 2 bases stayed unmatched. CDR3 region: CASSKLAGGTDTQYF. The CDR3 DNA follows: TGTGCCAGCAGTAAACTAGCGGGAGGCACAGATACGCAGTATTTT.

On this clone: The junction departs from the called germline gene at one end, perhaps through a read error. This chain links TRBV5-3 with TRBJ2-5; possible D gene TRBD1, 6 bases. The J call is doubtful: the DNA matches TRBJ2-7 better. TRBV5-3 is flagged as an ORF with uncertain function. The CDR3 has 12 residues. The CDR3 DNA reads TGTGCCAGCAGCTTCAGGGGCGGCGAGCAGTACTTC. Protein product: CASSFRGGEQYF.

The gene calls are TRBV5-1 and TRBJ1-1; 10 nucleotides agree with TRBD1. V dropped 2 bases and J dropped 0; count of bases not matched to a gene: 4. The CDR3 has 16 residues. Germline V CDR1 and CDR2: SGHRS, YFSETQ. CDR3 DNA sequence: TGCGCCAGCAGCTTTCGACAGGGGGCACTGAACACTGAAGCTTTCTTT. It specifies CASSFRQGALNTEAFF.

V gene TRBV5-4 combines with J gene TRBJ2-7, with TRBD2 identical over 10 bases. V gave up 4 bases and J gave up 5 bases; unmatched junction bases: 3. The CDR3 spans 13 residues. Germline CDR1 SGHNT, CDR2 YYREEE (reference sequence). This chain's CDR3 is CASSASGRDEQYF. CDR3 sequence (DNA): TGTGCCAGCAGCGCTAGCGGGAGAGACGAGCAGTACTTC.

This clone has a single count. Other nucleotide sequences in the sample specify the same CDR3. V is TRBV6-5 and J is TRBJ1-2, with D perhaps TRBD1 (6 bases). In germline, CDR1 is MNHEY, CDR2 SVGAGI. The CDR3 sequence is 13 residues long. The germline V and J ends were trimmed by 1 base and 8 bases, with 11 bases remaining between them. CDR3 coding DNA: TGTGCCAGCAGTTACTTTGGGGGCAGAGGCTACACCTTC. The encoded protein is CASSYFGGRGYTF.

The chain recombines TRBV18 with TRBJ2-1, with D unresolved. Trimming removed 1 base from V and 3 bases from J, with 10 bases in between. The CDR3 has 15 amino acids. The germline V gene encodes CDR1 KGHSH and CDR2 LQKENI. The CDR3 here is CASSPRAPGYNEQFF. The CDR3 DNA follows: TGTGCCAGCTCACCACGAGCTCCGGGCTACAATGAGCAGTTCTTC.

The chain employs TRBV6-1 and TRBJ2-7, with D perhaps matching TRBD2 (5 bases). Germline CDR1 and CDR2: MNHNS and SASEGT. The CDR3 consists of 14 residues. The V gene lost 2 bases and the J gene lost 4 bases, with 12 bases spanning the gap. CDR3 residues: CASSEREHRYEQYF. The CDR3 nucleotides are TGTGCCAGCAGTGAACGGGAACACCGTTACGAGCAGTACTTC.

The CDR3 DNA is TGCGCCAGCAGCCAAGCCTCGGTACTTAGAAGGCGGGAGTTATTAGATACGCAGTATTTT. Residues: CASSQASVLRRRELLDTQYF. The J gene is TRBJ2-3, the V gene TRBV4-1; 7 bases are shared with TRBD2. The V gene's germline CDR1 is MGHRA and CDR2 YSYEKL. There are 20 residues in the CDR3. V was pared by 1 base and J by 5 bases, with 21 bases of the junction left unmatched.

The genes are TRBV5-8 and TRBJ1-2, with TRBD1 as a possible D gene (6 bases). V lost 2 bases and J lost 6, with 14 bases in between. CDR1 is SGHTS and CDR2 is YDEGEE in the germline V gene. The CDR3 has 14 residues. This CDR3 is CASSFGQTLNGYTF. The CDR3 coding sequence is TGTGCCAGCAGCTTTGGACAGACCCTTAATGGCTACACCTTC.

This sequence joins TRBV7-2 and TRBJ1-1, with a weak D call TRBD1 (6 bases). The CDR3 consists of 15 residues. V lost 4 bases, J lost 0 bases, and 12 bases lay in between. Germline V CDR1 and CDR2: SGHTA, FQGNSA. CDR3 protein: CASSSVSGVNTEAFF. In DNA form, the CDR3 reads TGTGCCAGCAGCTCCGTGTCAGGGGTGAACACTGAAGCTTTCTTT.

V gene TRBV10-3 combines with J gene TRBJ2-1; 9 nucleotides match TRBD1. The V gene end was trimmed by 7 bases and the J gene end by 4 bases; junction bases not matched to a gene: 2. The CDR3 totals 13 residues. From germline, CDR1 is ENHRY and CDR2 SYGVKD. The CDR3 coding sequence is TGTGCCATCAATGACAGGGGGTACAATGAGCAGTTCTTC. Encoded protein: CAINDRGYNEQFF.

This clone is a singleton in its sample. The chain recombines TRBV7-8 with TRBJ1-1; TRBD1 aligns across 9 bases. This CDR3 is built from 16 residues. After removal of 0 bases from V and 3 bases from J, the junction contained 5 bases not matched to a gene. Germline CDR1 is SGHVS and CDR2 is FQNEAQ. The CDR3 loop is CASSLAGQGRHTEAFF. CDR3 bases: TGTGCCAGCAGCTTAGCGGGACAGGGAAGACACACTGAAGCTTTCTTT.

This clone was counted once. The V and J genes are TRBV5-4 and TRBJ1-1, with D uncertain. From germline, CDR1 is SGHNT and CDR2 YYREEE (reference sequence). Trimming cost V 2 bases and J 0 bases, with 8 bases left between them. This CDR3 contains 14 residues. Here the CDR3 DNA reads TGTGCCAGCAGCTTCTCAAAGATGAACACTGAAGCTTTCTTT. It codes for CASSFSKMNTEAFF.

In this sample, this clone turned up a few times. The rearrangement uses TRBV5-4 and TRBJ2-7, with D possibly matching TRBD1 (6 bases). The germline V gene encodes CDR1 SGHNT and CDR2 YYREEE (reference sequence). The CDR3 contains 14 residues. Deletions cut 4 bases from V and 2 bases from J, with 13 bases between. The CDR3 region has the DNA TGTGCCAGCAGCAAAGGGACATGGACCTACGAGCAGTACTTC. Translated: CASSKGTWTYEQYF. Full variable domain (outside the CDR3, taken from reference TRBV5-4 and TRBJ2-7): ETGVTQSPTHLIKTRGQQVTLRCSSQSGHNTVSWYQQALGQGPQFIFQYYREEENGRGNFPPRFSGLQFPNYSSELNVNALELDDSALYLCASSKGTWTYEQYFGPGTRLTVT.

This clone was seen a few times. The chain joins TRBV27 to TRBJ1-4, with 8 bases lining up with TRBD1. The V segment lost 8 bases and the J segment 5 bases; nucleotides outside the gene matches: 10. From germline, CDR1 is MNHEY and CDR2 SMNVEV (reference sequence). The CDR3 has 15 amino acids. CDR3 sequence: CASCPTGTGNEKLFF. The CDR3, as DNA: TGTGCCAGCTGTCCAACCGGGACAGGAAATGAAAAACTGTTTTTT.

This chain links TRBV11-2 with TRBJ2-1; D uncertain. The CDR3 consists of 14 residues. Germline V gene lookup returns CDR1 SGHAT and CDR2 FQNNGV. With 0 bases removed from V and 4 bases from J, the gap between germline ends came to 7 bases. In DNA form, the CDR3 reads TGTGCCAGCAGCTTAGATCGGTTATACAATGAGCAGTTCTTC. This gives the protein CASSLDRLYNEQFF. Together with reference TRBV11-2 and TRBJ2-1, the CDR3 gives the full variable domain: EAGVAQSPRYKIIEKRQSVAFWCNPISGHATLYWYQQILGQGPKLLIQFQNNGVVDDSQLPKDRFSAERLKGVDSTLKIQPAKLEDSAVYLCASSLDRLYNEQFFGPGTRLTVL.